The clone carrying this T cell receptor beta chain is a singleton in its sample. J gave up 2 bases and V 4 bases, and 5 bases lay outside the gene matches. The CDR3 runs to 14 residues. CDR1 is LGHDT, CDR2 YNNKEL, per germline (reference sequence). As processed by the authors: How many nucleated cells were present was estimated from reference gene primer amplification. This table comes from immunoSEQ multiplex PCR, and its TCRdb copy is limited to in-frame clones, with some not included. That table supplies the V and J calls and clone size; D and trimming were determined from the DNA. The sample carries over 140,000 clones, 60% to 80% recorded once. The sample belongs to a study of blood T cell repertoires in COVID-19. Study summary: The samples span acute and convalescent COVID-19 from the United States, Italy and Spain.

Material for sequencing was peripheral blood. The source is a woman aged 45-65 years with active or convalescent COVID-19. J is TRBJ2-7 and V is TRBV3-1 (or the pseudogene TRBV3-2), with 7 bases fitting TRBD2. Written as DNA, the CDR3 is TGTGCCAGCAGCCCTGGACTAGGTACCTACGAGCAGTACTTC. The encoded protein is CASSPGLGTYEQYF.